A single sample gave rise to the 20 T cell receptor beta chains below, sequenced in a study of blood T cell repertoires in COVID-19. Assay used: immunoSEQ multiplex PCR; TCRdb lists only in-frame clones, some missing. Here the sample spans fewer than 150,000 clones, 90% being singletons. Sequencing used peripheral blood. The receptors were sampled from a woman in her forties or fifties with acute or convalescent COVID-19.

Only one count was recorded for this clone. The J gene is TRBJ2-1, the V gene TRBV4-2; 10 bases are shared with TRBD2. This CDR3 is 15 amino acids long. Germline CDR1 reads LGHNA; CDR2 reads YNFKEQ. Losses at the gene ends were 0 bases for V and 9 bases for J; bases not matched to a gene: 5. Here the CDR3 DNA reads TGTGCCAGCAGCCAAGAAGCGGGGGGGCTCAGTGAGCAGTTCTTC. Its protein is CASSQEAGGLSEQFF.

The chain carries TRBV29-1 and TRBJ1-1, with TRBD1 matching 10 bases. The CDR3 has 14 amino acids. The germline CDR1 and CDR2 sequences are SQVTM and ANQGSEA. Germline trimming cut 6 bases from V and 5 bases from J; bases unmatched to any gene: 9. CDR3 nucleotides: TGCAGCGTCGCTCGGACAGGGGGGCGGACTGAAGCTTTCTTT. This gives the protein CSVARTGGRTEAFF.

This chain joins TRBV30 and TRBJ1-1; TRBD1 matches 7 bases. CDR3 length: 17 amino acids. J gave up 0 bases and V 3 bases, and 13 bases lay outside the gene matches. CDR1 is GTSNPN and CDR2 is SVGIG in the germline V gene (reference sequence). This CDR3 reads CAWRGRGIPIVNTEAFF. The CDR3 coding sequence is TGTGCCTGGAGGGGCAGGGGGATCCCTATCGTGAACACTGAAGCTTTCTTT. The full variable domain, rest sourced from reference TRBV30 and TRBJ1-1, is SQTIHQWPATLVQPVGSPLSLECTVEGTSNPNLYWYRQAAGRGLQLLFYSVGIGQISSEVPQNLSASRPQDRQFILSSKKLLLSDSGFYLCAWRGRGIPIVNTEAFFGQGTRLTVV.

The genes are TRBV28 and TRBJ1-1, with a tentative D call TRBD1 (6 bases). V was trimmed by 6 bases and J by 4 bases, leaving 18 bases between them. The CDR3 is 15 amino acids. The V gene's germline CDR1 is MDHEN and CDR2 SYDVKM. Written as DNA, the CDR3 is TGTGCCAGCAGCCTCTCAACAGGGTTGGGCACTGAAGCTTTCTTT. Amino acid sequence: CASSLSTGLGTEAFF.

The chain links TRBV6-5 to TRBJ2-5; D not resolved. Trimming took 7 bases from V and 5 from J, leaving 14 bases between them. CDR3 length: 13 amino acids. Germline V gives CDR1 MNHEY, CDR2 SVGAGI. CDR3 sequence reads: CASTFARWETQYF. DNA of the CDR3: TGTGCCAGCACCTTTGCGAGGTGGGAGACCCAGTACTTC.

V and J are TRBV6-5 and TRBJ1-1; no reliable D call. The germline gives CDR1 MNHEY, CDR2 SVGAGI. This CDR3 has 12 amino acids. V was cut by 4 bases and J by 11 bases, with 14 bases left in between. CDR3 amino acids: CASSSVQAFAFF. The DNA of the CDR3 is TGTGCCAGCAGTTCGGTGCAGGCTTTCGCTTTCTTT.

The gene calls are TRBV7-9 and TRBJ1-2; D remains unclear. The CDR3 extends over 15 amino acids. Germline V gene sequence: CDR1 SEHNR, CDR2 FQNEAQ (reference sequence). V shed 4 bases and J shed 4 bases, with 16 bases lying between them. In DNA, the CDR3 is TGTGCCAGCAGCTCGTCAGGACTCCCAGCCTATGGCTACACCTTC. Translation: CASSSSGLPAYGYTF.

This chain uses TRBV7-3 with TRBJ1-1, with D perhaps matching TRBD1 (5 bases). CDR1 is SGHTA and CDR2 is FQGTGA in the germline V gene. The CDR3 consists of 14 residues. Trimming pared 2 bases from V and 4 bases from J, leaving 11 bases between. The CDR3 region is CASSLQGLGTEAFF. The CDR3, as DNA: TGTGCCAGCAGCTTACAGGGTTTGGGCACTGAAGCTTTCTTT.

The rearrangement uses TRBV2 and TRBJ1-5; TRBD1 matches at 7 bases. Germline V gene sequence: CDR1 SNHLY, CDR2 FYNNEI. The junction had 8 bases not matched to a gene; V was cut back by 3 bases and J by 6 bases. CDR3 length: 15 residues. The CDR3: CASSDKAGGRQPQHF. CDR3 bases: TGTGCCAGCAGTGATAAGGCAGGGGGACGTCAGCCCCAGCATTTT.

The rearrangement links TRBV4-3 to TRBJ1-1; 12 bases match TRBD1. Germline V lookup: CDR1 LGHNA, CDR2 YSLEER. The V gene end was trimmed by 6 bases and the J gene end by 5 bases; junction bases not matched to a gene: 10. This CDR3 has 16 amino acids. The DNA of the CDR3 is TGCGCCAGCAGTGTAGGGGGACAGGGGGCAGGAACTGAAGCTTTCTTT. Translating gives CASSVGGQGAGTEAFF.

The chain joins TRBV20-1 to TRBJ2-3, with a tentative D call TRBD2 (6 bases). From germline, CDR1 is DFQATT and CDR2 SNEGSKA (reference sequence). V lost 3 bases and J lost 4, with 11 bases in between. This CDR3 spans 13 amino acids. The CDR3 DNA is TGCAGTGCTAGTATCGGGGGTTCAGATACGCAGTATTTT. This sequence encodes CSASIGGSDTQYF.

This clone has only a few counts. V gene TRBV7-3 combines with J gene TRBJ2-1; the match to TRBD2 covers 10 bases. This CDR3 is built from 15 residues. Germline trimming cut 5 bases from V and 2 bases from J; bases unmatched to any gene: 3. Germline V gene data show CDR1 as SGHTA and CDR2 as FQGTGA. CDR3 sequence (DNA): TGTGCCAGCAGCCAAAGCGGGGGGGCCTACAATGAGCAGTTCTTC. This codes for CASSQSGGAYNEQFF.

The chain joins TRBV28 to TRBJ1-1; TRBD1 is a possible D gene (6 bases). The CDR3 is 14 residues long. The V end lost 6 bases, the J end lost 1 base, and 12 bases lay between the germline ends. Per germline, CDR1 MDHEN and CDR2 SYDVKM. The CDR3 region has the DNA TGTGCCAGCAGCCACCGGGACACGAACACTGAAGCTTTCTTT. Its protein is CASSHRDTNTEAFF.

This sequence joins TRBV29-1 and TRBJ2-2, with 8 bases identical to TRBD1. From germline, CDR1 is SQVTM and CDR2 ANQGSEA. CDR3 length: 14 amino acids. The J segment lost 5 bases and the V segment lost 6 bases, leaving 8 bases of the junction unmatched. In nucleotides, the CDR3 is TGCAGCGTCTCCGGGACAGGATTGACCGGGGAGCTGTTTTTT. Amino acids: CSVSGTGLTGELFF.

The chain carries TRBV12-3 or TRBV12-4 and TRBJ1-2, with 12 bases matching TRBD1. CDR3 length: 12 residues. J lost 8 bases, V lost 8 bases, and 3 bases had no gene match. The CDR3 is CASWDRGLGYTF. The CDR3 DNA reads as TGTGCCAGCTGGGACAGGGGGCTCGGCTACACCTTC.

V usage is TRBV10-2 and J usage is TRBJ2-5; TRBD2 matches at 16 bases. The CDR3 covers 16 residues. V lost 7 bases and J lost 4; bases outside the gene matches: 6. Per the germline V gene, CDR1 is WSHSY and CDR2 is SAAADI. The CDR3 DNA sequence: TGCGCCAGCACCTCGGGACTAGCGGGAGGGGTAGAGACCCAGTACTTC. Its translation is CASTSGLAGGVETQYF.

This clone has only one observation. The chain employs TRBV7-3 and TRBJ2-1; D may be TRBD2 (6 bases). V was pared by 4 bases and J by 8 bases, with 15 bases between. The CDR3 is 14 residues long. CDR1 and CDR2 from the germline V gene are SGHTA and FQGTGA. The chain's CDR3 is CASSSTGVWDEQFF. CDR3 sequence (DNA): TGTGCCAGCAGCTCGACGGGAGTTTGGGATGAGCAGTTCTTC.

V is TRBV9 and J is TRBJ1-2; TRBD1 might be the D (5 bases). Trimming cost V 4 bases and J 5 bases, with 9 bases left between them. The V gene's germline CDR1 is SGDLS and CDR2 YYNGEE. There are 12 residues in the CDR3. The CDR3 protein is CASSSTGYGYTF. The CDR3 coding sequence is TGTGCCAGCAGCTCAACAGGTTATGGCTACACCTTC.

CDR3 loop: CASSQDDDREDGYTF. CDR3 DNA: TGTGCCAGCAGCCAAGATGACGACAGGGAGGATGGCTACACCTTC. The chain links TRBV4-2 to TRBJ1-2; 7 positions match TRBD1. Germline loops: CDR1 LGHNA, CDR2 YNFKEQ. Germline trimming cut 0 bases from V and 6 bases from J; bases unmatched to any gene: 7. CDR3 length: 15 amino acids.

The count of this clone is one. CDR3: CATSRAPWTSGGGDIQYF. The CDR3 DNA is TGTGCCACCAGCAGAGCACCCTGGACTAGCGGGGGCGGAGACATTCAGTACTTC. This sequence joins TRBV15 and TRBJ2-4; 13 nucleotides match TRBD2. In germline, CDR1 is LNHNV, CDR2 YYDKDF (reference sequence). The V and J ends lost 1 base and 8 bases, in that order; junction bases with no gene match: 11. This CDR3 has 18 residues.